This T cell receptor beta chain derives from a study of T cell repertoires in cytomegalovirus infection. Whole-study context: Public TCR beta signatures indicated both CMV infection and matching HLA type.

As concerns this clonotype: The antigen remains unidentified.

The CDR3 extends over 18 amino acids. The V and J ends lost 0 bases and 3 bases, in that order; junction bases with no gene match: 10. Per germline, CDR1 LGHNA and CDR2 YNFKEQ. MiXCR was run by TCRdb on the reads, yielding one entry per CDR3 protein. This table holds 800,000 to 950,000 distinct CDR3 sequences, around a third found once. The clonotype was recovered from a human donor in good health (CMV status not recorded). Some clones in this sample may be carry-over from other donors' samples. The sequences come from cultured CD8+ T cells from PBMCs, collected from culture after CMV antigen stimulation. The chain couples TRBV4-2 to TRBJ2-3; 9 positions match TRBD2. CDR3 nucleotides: TGTGCCAGCAGCCAAGATTACCGAGGCGGGGGGGGTACAGATACGCAGTATTTT. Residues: CASSQDYRGGGGTDTQYF.